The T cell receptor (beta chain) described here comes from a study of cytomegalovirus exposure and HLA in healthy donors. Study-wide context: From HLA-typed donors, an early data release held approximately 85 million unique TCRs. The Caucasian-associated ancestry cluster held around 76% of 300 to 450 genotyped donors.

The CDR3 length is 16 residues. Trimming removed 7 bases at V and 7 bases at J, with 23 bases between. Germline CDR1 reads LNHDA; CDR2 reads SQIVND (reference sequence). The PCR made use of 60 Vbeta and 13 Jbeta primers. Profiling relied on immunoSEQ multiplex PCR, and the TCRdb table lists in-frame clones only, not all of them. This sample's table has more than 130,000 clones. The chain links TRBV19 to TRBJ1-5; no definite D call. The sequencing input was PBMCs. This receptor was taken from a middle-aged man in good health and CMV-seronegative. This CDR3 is CASTHLETGYRQPQHF. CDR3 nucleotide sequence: TGTGCCAGTACCCACCTTGAGACGGGGTATAGACAGCCCCAGCATTTT.